The 14 T cell receptor beta chains below were found in one sample sequenced in a study of Graves' ophthalmopathy and Graves' hyperthyroidism. RNA transcripts provided the template for amplifying TCR beta CDR3 regions. The workflow started with a first-round RT-PCR run with HTBI primers and then moved on to a second-round multiplex PCR. TCRdb re-analysed the multiplex PCR reads in MiXCR, keeping a single row per CDR3 protein. The repertoire holds about 400,000 distinct CDR3 sequences, approximately 20% seen once, with 1.6% in the top ten. Specimen: peripheral blood. Receptor source: a woman aged 18-29 years with Graves' ophthalmopathy.

This clonotype was picked up many times. Likely a read error: the CDR3 ends without its conserved phenylalanine or tryptophan. The rearrangement joins TRBV5-6 to TRBJ1-2; TRBD1 matches 11 bases. Unmatched junction bases numbered 0, after V lost 3 bases and J lost 2 bases. Looked up from germline, CDR1 is SGHDT and CDR2 is YYEEEE. The CDR3 has 14 amino acids. The CDR3 here is CASSWTGGNYGYTL. The CDR3 DNA reads TGTGCCAGCAGCTGGACAGGGGGCAACTATGGCTACACCCTC.

This clonotype showed up just a few times. V usage is TRBV10-3 and J usage is TRBJ1-1; the D is unclear. Looked up from germline, CDR1 is ENHRY and CDR2 is SYGVKD. V was pared by 7 bases and J by 0 bases, with 9 bases between. This CDR3 has 13 residues. The CDR3 loop reads CAITSGMNTEAFF. CDR3 in DNA: TGTGCCATCACCTCGGGAATGAACACTGAAGCTTTCTTT.

There are many counts of this clonotype. The rearrangement links TRBV6-1 to TRBJ2-7; D is perhaps TRBD1 (5 bases). This CDR3 comprises 14 residues. Trimming cost V 3 bases and J 2 bases, with 11 bases left between them. The germline V gene has CDR1 MNHNS and CDR2 SASEGT. CDR3 nucleotide sequence: TGTGCCAGCAGTGACCAGGGTGGCACCTACGAGCAGTACTTC. This gives the protein CASSDQGGTYEQYF.

This clonotype was seen ten or more times. Being one base from a much bigger clone, this may be a read error. The chain joins TRBV7-2 to TRBJ2-7; D not certain. Trimming took off 4 bases at V and 4 bases at J, with 17 bases between the two ends. There are 15 residues in the CDR3. Germline loops: CDR1 SGHTA, CDR2 FQGNSA. In DNA, the CDR3 is TGTGCCAGCAGCTCGTCTACCGGGCCTCAATACGAGCAGTACTTC. It specifies CASSSSTGPQYEQYF.

Ten or more counts support this clonotype. CDR3 DNA: TGTGCCAGCAGTTTAACTCCTCTAGCGGGAGTGGGCTCCTACGAGCAGTACTTC. It translates to CASSLTPLAGVGSYEQYF. The chain recombines TRBV27 with TRBJ2-7, with 10 bases lining up with TRBD2. The CDR3 loop spans 18 amino acids. Germline CDR1 MNHEY, CDR2 SMNVEV (reference sequence). V lost 2 bases and J lost 0; bases outside the gene matches: 10.

This chain joins TRBV27 and TRBJ2-2, with D tentatively TRBD2 (5 bases). The CDR3 consists of 15 residues. V lost 4 bases and J 6 bases, leaving 15 bases between the germline ends. Germline CDR1 reads MNHEY; CDR2 reads SMNVEV (reference sequence). This CDR3 is CASSWGTRVPGELFF. CDR3 nucleotide sequence: TGTGCCAGCAGTTGGGGTACGAGGGTCCCCGGGGAGCTGTTTTTT.

This clonotype was seen at least ten times. A junction end diverges from the germline sequence, so it may reflect a read error. V usage is TRBV10-3 and J usage is TRBJ1-2, with a possible D match to TRBD1 (5 bases). CDR1 is ENHRY, CDR2 SYGVKD, per germline. This CDR3 is built from 16 residues. The CDR3 DNA follows: TGTGCCGTCAGTGAGTCCCCCCAGACAGTTAACTATGGCTACACCTTC. Translating gives CAVSESPQTVNYGYTF.

This clonotype came up many times. The rearrangement joins TRBV28 to TRBJ1-1; 8 bases fit TRBD1. The germline CDR1 and CDR2 sequences are MDHEN and SYDVKM. The junction had 10 bases not matched to a gene; V was cut back by 2 bases and J by 8 bases. The CDR3 has 15 residues. The CDR3 DNA reads TGTGCCAGCAGTTTACGGGACAGGATTGGGAGGGAAGCTTTCTTT. Encoded protein: CASSLRDRIGREAFF.

This clonotype was seen many times. This chain uses TRBV6-5 with TRBJ2-7; no reliable D call. Trimming pared 0 bases from V and 3 bases from J, leaving 12 bases between. CDR1 MNHEY and CDR2 SVGAGI come from the germline V gene. The CDR3 totals 15 residues. In nucleotides, the CDR3 is TGTGCCAGCAGTTACTCGAGCACAGCCCACTACGAGCAGTACTTC. Residues: CASSYSSTAHYEQYF.

This chain links TRBV6-1 with TRBJ2-2; D may be TRBD1 (5 bases). V was clipped by 7 bases and J by 7 bases, with 16 bases between them. Germline V lookup: CDR1 MNHNS, CDR2 SASEGT. This CDR3 has 14 amino acids. DNA for the CDR3: TGTGCCAGCACCAAGTTGGACAAATTCGGGGAGCTGTTTTTT. Its protein product is CASTKLDKFGELFF.

This chain joins TRBV5-1 and TRBJ2-7; 13 bases line up with TRBD2. This CDR3 region has 18 residues. V was clipped by 0 bases and J by 0 bases; unmatched bases: 6. Germline V gene data show CDR1 as SGHRS and CDR2 as YFSETQ. CDR3 region: CASSLGMGLAGNSYEQYF. The CDR3 nucleotides are TGCGCCAGCAGCTTGGGGATGGGACTAGCGGGAAACTCCTACGAGCAGTACTTC. The complete variable domain, with remaining parts taken from reference TRBV5-1 and TRBJ2-7, reads KAGVTQTPRYLIKTRGQQVTLSCSPISGHRSVSWYQQTPGQGLQFLFEYFSETQRNKGNFPGRFSGRQFSNSRSEMNVSTLELGDSALYLCASSLGMGLAGNSYEQYFGPGTRLTVT.

This clonotype has a handful of counts. The CDR3 DNA reads as TGTGCCAGCAGCCAAGTTAGCGGGAGGGGAGAGACCCAGTACTTC. It codes for CASSQVSGRGETQYF. This chain links TRBV3-1 with TRBJ2-5; 11 positions agree with TRBD2. The CDR3 totals 15 residues. V shed 1 base, J shed 4 bases, and the junction held 2 bases outside the gene matches. Per the germline V gene, CDR1 is LGHDT and CDR2 is YNNKEL (reference sequence).

The table lists this clonotype with many counts. V is TRBV27 and J is TRBJ2-7; 8 nucleotides agree with TRBD2. The CDR3 totals 15 residues. The V and J ends lost 5 bases and 5 bases, in that order; junction bases with no gene match: 11. The germline V gene encodes CDR1 MNHEY and CDR2 SMNVEV (reference sequence). This CDR3 reads CASSPPRGRYNEQYF. The CDR3 nucleotides read TGTGCCAGCAGTCCCCCCCGCGGGAGGTACAACGAGCAGTACTTC.

The rearrangement joins TRBV19 to TRBJ2-1; D is unresolved. The V gene lost 1 base and the J gene lost 4 bases, with 11 bases spanning the gap. CDR3 length: 15 amino acids. The V gene's germline CDR1 is LNHDA and CDR2 SQIVND (reference sequence). As DNA, the CDR3 is TGTGCCAGTAGTATAGCAGGCTACAGTTACAATGAGCAGTTCTTC. The encoded protein is CASSIAGYSYNEQFF.